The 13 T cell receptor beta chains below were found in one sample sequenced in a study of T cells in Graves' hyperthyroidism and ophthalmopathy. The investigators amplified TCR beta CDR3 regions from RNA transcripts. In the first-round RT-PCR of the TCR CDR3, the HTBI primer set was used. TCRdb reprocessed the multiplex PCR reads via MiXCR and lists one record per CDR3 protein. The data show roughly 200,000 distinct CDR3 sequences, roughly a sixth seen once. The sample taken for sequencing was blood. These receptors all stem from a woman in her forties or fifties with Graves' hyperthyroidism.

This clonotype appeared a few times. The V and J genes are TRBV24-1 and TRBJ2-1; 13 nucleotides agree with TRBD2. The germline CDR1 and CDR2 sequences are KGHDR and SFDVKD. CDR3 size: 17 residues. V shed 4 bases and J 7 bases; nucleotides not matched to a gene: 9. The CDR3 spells CATSDPTSGRAVNEQFF. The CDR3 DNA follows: TGTGCCACCAGTGACCCAACTAGCGGGAGGGCCGTTAATGAGCAGTTCTTC.

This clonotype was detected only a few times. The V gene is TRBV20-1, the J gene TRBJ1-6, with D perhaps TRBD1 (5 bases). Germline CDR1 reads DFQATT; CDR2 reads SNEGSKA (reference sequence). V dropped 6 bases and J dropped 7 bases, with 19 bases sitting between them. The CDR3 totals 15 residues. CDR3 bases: TGCAGTGCGGCGGGGGGGGGGGAACTAAATTCACCCCTCCACTTT. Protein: CSAAGGGELNSPLHF.

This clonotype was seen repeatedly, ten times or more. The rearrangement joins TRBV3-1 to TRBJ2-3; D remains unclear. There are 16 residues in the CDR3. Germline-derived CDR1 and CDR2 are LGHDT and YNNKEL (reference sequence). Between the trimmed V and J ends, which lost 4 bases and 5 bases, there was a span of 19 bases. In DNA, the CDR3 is TGTGCCAGCAGCCCAAGACTGATCCTTCTCAGAGATACGCAGTATTTT. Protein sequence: CASSPRLILLRDTQYF.

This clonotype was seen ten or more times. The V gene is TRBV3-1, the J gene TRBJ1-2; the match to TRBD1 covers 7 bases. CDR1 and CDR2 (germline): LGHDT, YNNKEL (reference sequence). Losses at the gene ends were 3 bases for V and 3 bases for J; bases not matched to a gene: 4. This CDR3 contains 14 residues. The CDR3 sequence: CASSQAGGYYGYTF. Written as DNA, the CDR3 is TGTGCCAGCAGCCAGGCAGGGGGATACTATGGCTACACCTTC.

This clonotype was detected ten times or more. As DNA, the CDR3 is TGTGCCAGCAGGACCCAAGAGACCCAGTACTTC. The encoded protein is CASRTQETQYF. The rearrangement links TRBV27 to TRBJ2-5; D is unclear. V was shortened by 6 bases and J by 1 base, with 3 bases between the two germline ends. The germline CDR1 and CDR2 sequences are MNHEY and SMNVEV (reference sequence). The CDR3 extends over 11 amino acids.

The CDR3 bases are TGTGCCAGCAGGAACACCAAATATGGCTACACCTTC. This encodes CASRNTKYGYTF. The chain couples TRBV2 to TRBJ1-2, with no clear D. Trimming stripped 6 bases from V and 5 bases from J, with 10 bases between. The CDR3 loop spans 12 amino acids. Germline V gives CDR1 SNHLY, CDR2 FYNNEI.

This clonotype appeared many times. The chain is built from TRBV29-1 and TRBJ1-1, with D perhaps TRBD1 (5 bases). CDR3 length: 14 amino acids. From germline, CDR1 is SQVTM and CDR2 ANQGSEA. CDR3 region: CTGVGPPLDTEAFF. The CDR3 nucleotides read TGCACCGGTGTGGGACCGCCGTTGGACACTGAAGCTTTCTTT.

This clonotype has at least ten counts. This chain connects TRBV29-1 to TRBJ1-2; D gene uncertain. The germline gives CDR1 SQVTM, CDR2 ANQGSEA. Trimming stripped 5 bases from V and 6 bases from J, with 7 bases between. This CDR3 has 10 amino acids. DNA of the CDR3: TGCAGCGTTCTCCGGGATGGCTACACCTTC. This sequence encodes CSVLRDGYTF.

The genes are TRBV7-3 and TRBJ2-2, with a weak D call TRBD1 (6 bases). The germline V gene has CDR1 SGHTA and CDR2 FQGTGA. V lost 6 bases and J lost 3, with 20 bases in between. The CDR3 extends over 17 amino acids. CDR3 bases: TGTGCCAGCAGTTTGACCCCACCGGGACAATACACCGGGGAGCTGTTTTTT. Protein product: CASSLTPPGQYTGELFF.

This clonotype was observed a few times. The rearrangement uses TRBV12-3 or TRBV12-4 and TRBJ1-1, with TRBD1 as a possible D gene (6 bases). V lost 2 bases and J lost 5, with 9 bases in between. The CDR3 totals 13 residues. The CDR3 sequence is CASSLRGATEAFF. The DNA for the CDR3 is TGTGCCAGCAGTTTAAGGGGGGCGACTGAAGCTTTCTTT.

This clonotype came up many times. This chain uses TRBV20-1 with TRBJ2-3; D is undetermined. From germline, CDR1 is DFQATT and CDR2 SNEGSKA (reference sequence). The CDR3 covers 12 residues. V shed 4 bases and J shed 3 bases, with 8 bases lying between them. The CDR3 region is CSAIPATDTQYF. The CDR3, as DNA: TGCAGTGCTATACCCGCTACAGATACGCAGTATTTT.

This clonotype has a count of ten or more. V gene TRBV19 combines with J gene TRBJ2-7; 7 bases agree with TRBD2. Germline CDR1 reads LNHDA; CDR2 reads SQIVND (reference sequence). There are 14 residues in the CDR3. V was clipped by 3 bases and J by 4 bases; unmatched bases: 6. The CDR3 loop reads CASSMTREAYEQYF. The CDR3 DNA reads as TGTGCCAGTAGTATGACACGGGAGGCGTACGAGCAGTACTTC.

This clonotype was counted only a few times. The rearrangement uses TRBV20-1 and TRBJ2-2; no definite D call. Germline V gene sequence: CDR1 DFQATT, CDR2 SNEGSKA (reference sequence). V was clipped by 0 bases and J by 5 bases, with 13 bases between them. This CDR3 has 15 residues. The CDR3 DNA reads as TGCAGTGCTAGAGATCTAGGTGGATGGACCGGGGAGCTGTTTTTT. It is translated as CSARDLGGWTGELFF.